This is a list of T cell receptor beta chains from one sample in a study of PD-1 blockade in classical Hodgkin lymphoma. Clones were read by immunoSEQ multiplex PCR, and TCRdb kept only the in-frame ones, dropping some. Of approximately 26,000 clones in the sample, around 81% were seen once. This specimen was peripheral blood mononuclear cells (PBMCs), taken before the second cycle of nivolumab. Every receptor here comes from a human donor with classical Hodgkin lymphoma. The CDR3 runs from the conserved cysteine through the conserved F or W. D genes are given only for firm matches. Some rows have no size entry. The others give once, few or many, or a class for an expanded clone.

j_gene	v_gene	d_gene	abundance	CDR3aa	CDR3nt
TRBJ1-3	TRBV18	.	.	CASSRPTGVDGNTIYF	TGTGCCAGCTCGCGACCCACAGGTGTGGATGGAAACACCATATATTTT
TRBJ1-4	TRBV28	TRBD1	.	CASSLWQGGEKLFF	TGTGCCAGCAGTTTATGGCAGGGGGGGGAAAAACTGTTTTTT
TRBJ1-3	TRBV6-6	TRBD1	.	CASRGQDFGNTIYF	TGTGCCAGCAGGGGACAGGACTTCGGGAACACCATATATTTT
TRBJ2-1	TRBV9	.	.	CASSVEVWNEQFF	TGTGCCAGCAGCGTAGAGGTATGGAATGAGCAGTTCTTC
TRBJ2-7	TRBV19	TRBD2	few	CASSLTGTKSYEQYF	TGTGCCAGTAGCCTGACCGGGACTAAGTCGTACGAGCAGTACTTC
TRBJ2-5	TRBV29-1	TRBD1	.	CSVERGQGETQYF	TGCAGCGTTGAGAGGGGACAGGGAGAGACCCAGTACTTC
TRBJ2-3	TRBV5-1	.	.	CASSVRLTDSDTQYF	TGCGCCAGCAGCGTGAGACTTACGGACTCAGATACGCAGTATTTT
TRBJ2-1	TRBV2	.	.	CASKRQVNYNEQFF	TGTGCCAGCAAAAGACAGGTGAACTACAATGAGCAGTTCTTC
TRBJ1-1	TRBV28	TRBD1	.	CASSGTGARGAFF	TGTGCCAGCAGTGGGACAGGGGCGCGGGGCGCTTTCTTT
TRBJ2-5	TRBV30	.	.	CAWSVRFGETQYF	TGTGCCTGGAGTGTACGGTTTGGAGAGACCCAGTACTTC
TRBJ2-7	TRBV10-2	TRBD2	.	CASSGGRGSGLAGVDGYEQYF	TGCGCCAGCAGTGGAGGCAGGGGGTCGGGACTAGCGGGAGTTGACGGATACGAGCAGTACTTC
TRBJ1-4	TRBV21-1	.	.	CASSQDSQTNEKLFF	TGTGCCAGCAGCCAGGACAGCCAAACTAATGAAAAACTGTTTTTT
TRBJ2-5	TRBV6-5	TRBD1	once	CATGTGRETQYF	TGTGCCACCGGGACAGGGAGGGAGACCCAGTACTTC
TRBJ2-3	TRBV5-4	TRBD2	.	CASSLAGTSGRAKVTDTQYF	TGTGCCAGCAGCTTGGCGGGGACTAGCGGGAGGGCCAAGGTCACAGATACGCAGTATTTT